Listed here are 3 T cell receptor beta chains from one sample, sequenced in a study of blood T cell repertoires in COVID-19. Measured with immunoSEQ multiplex PCR; TCRdb has only the in-frame clones, and not every one. The repertoire consists of 300,000 to 400,000 clones, with roughly 88% occurring once and the leading ten covering 2.5% to 3.5%. The sample was peripheral blood. The receptor source for this set is a woman aged 25-40 years with COVID-19, enrolled during active disease.

The V gene is TRBV27, the J gene TRBJ2-1; 12 nucleotides line up with TRBD1. With V trimmed by 7 bases and J by 1 base, 8 bases remained unmatched. The CDR3 loop spans 17 amino acids. Germline V gene lookup returns CDR1 MNHEY and CDR2 SMNVEV (reference sequence). As DNA, the CDR3 is TGTGCCAGCACCCCTGGGACAGGGGGCTTGTCCTACAATGAGCAGTTCTTC. The encoded protein is CASTPGTGGLSYNEQFF.

The chain employs TRBV29-1 and TRBJ2-7, with 11 positions matching TRBD1. The length of the CDR3 is 15 residues. The junction had 7 bases not matched to a gene; V was cut back by 3 bases and J by 3 bases. Germline lookup yields CDR1 SQVTM and CDR2 ANQGSEA. CDR3 bases: TGCAGCGTTGATTTCCGGGACAGGGGGATCTACGAGCAGTACTTC. Its translation is CSVDFRDRGIYEQYF.

The chain combines TRBV18 with TRBJ1-3, with D tentatively TRBD1 (5 bases). The germline CDR1 and CDR2 sequences are KGHSH and LQKENI. V was clipped by 5 bases and J by 3 bases, with 14 bases between them. The CDR3 is made up of 15 amino acids. CDR3 in amino acids: CASSSDSAFGNTIYF. As DNA, the CDR3 is TGTGCCAGCTCATCCGACAGTGCTTTTGGAAACACCATATATTTT.